A single sample gave rise to the 6 T cell receptor beta chains below, sequenced in a study of cytomegalovirus exposure and HLA in healthy donors. Profiling relied on immunoSEQ multiplex PCR, and the TCRdb table lists in-frame clones only, not all of them. Here the sample spans 150,000 to 200,000 clones, around nine tenths being singletons. Sequenced input: PBMCs. Receptors were obtained from a young man in good health and CMV-seropositive.

Here the CDR3 DNA reads TGTGCCAGCAGTTATAGGGGGACGGGGGCCAACGTCCTGACTTTC. Protein sequence: CASSYRGTGANVLTF. V is TRBV6-6 and J is TRBJ2-6, with D possibly TRBD1 on 6 matching bases. V gave up 3 bases and J gave up 4 bases, with 10 bases separating them. The CDR3 contains 15 residues. Germline loops: CDR1 MNHNY, CDR2 SVGAGI (reference sequence).

This chain uses TRBV18 with TRBJ1-1; possible D gene TRBD1, 5 bases. The germline V and J ends were trimmed by 2 bases and 7 bases, with 11 bases remaining between them. The CDR3 covers 13 residues. CDR1 and CDR2 (germline): KGHSH, LQKENI. The CDR3 region has the DNA TGTGCCAGCTCACCAATTAGGGGCAGTGAAGCTTTCTTT. Translating gives CASSPIRGSEAFF.

V is TRBV9 and J is TRBJ2-1, with D possibly being TRBD1 (5 bases). CDR3 length: 15 residues. Trimming took 7 bases from V and 0 from J, leaving 14 bases between them. Per the germline V gene, CDR1 is SGDLS and CDR2 is YYNGEE. CDR3 DNA: TGTGCCAGCCAGACAGAACAGAGCTCCTACAATGAGCAGTTCTTC. Protein sequence: CASQTEQSSYNEQFF.

This sequence joins TRBV9 and TRBJ2-7; D is unresolved. Germline lookup yields CDR1 SGDLS and CDR2 YYNGEE. The CDR3 covers 17 residues. The germline V and J ends were trimmed by 4 bases and 2 bases, with 22 bases remaining between them. In nucleotides, the CDR3 is TGTGCCAGCAGCCAAAGTTTAACACCAGGATACCCCTACGAGCAGTACTTC. This gives the protein CASSQSLTPGYPYEQYF.

This sequence joins TRBV6-6 and TRBJ1-1; D may be TRBD1 (6 bases). The CDR3 covers 15 residues. Germline CDR1 reads MNHNY; CDR2 reads SVGAGI (reference sequence). Deletions cut 4 bases from V and 4 bases from J, with 16 bases between. The CDR3 protein is CASSLSGAGITEAFF. The CDR3 DNA is TGTGCCAGCAGTTTGTCGGGGGCGGGAATCACTGAAGCTTTCTTT.

This clone was counted once. The chain joins TRBV5-6 to TRBJ1-1; no firm D call. The CDR3 is made up of 12 amino acids. CDR1 SGHDT and CDR2 YYEEEE come from the germline V gene. Trimming removed 2 bases at V and 6 bases at J, with 8 bases between. CDR3 DNA: TGTGCCAGCAGCTTTCCTAAGGCTGAAGCTTTCTTT. Its protein is CASSFPKAEAFF.